This TCR beta chain emerged from a study of cytomegalovirus exposure and HLA in healthy donors (dated by TCRdb to about 2017). Study-wide context: An earlier analysis of under 600 of the donors reported 250 to 300 Gb of sequence data and roughly 100 million unique TCR beta sequences from about 179 million T cells. About 300 gigabases of sequencing data and some 85 million unique TCR sequences were included in an early release covering 500 to 750 HLA-typed donors. The genetic ancestry cluster associated with self-reported Caucasian donors included approximately 85% of the roughly 380 genotyped donors. The study was designed to test whether signatures of past pathogen exposure could be identified by cataloging public T cell receptors. The study profiled the T cell repertoires of fewer than 850 subjects by immunosequencing and related them to cytomegalovirus serostatus. A separate validation cohort of 90 to 150 different subjects was used in addition to the roughly 700-subject first cohort. The study combined high-throughput TCR immunosequencing, statistical association of individual TCRs with disease status, and machine learning to predict cytomegalovirus infection status. A later analysis re-analyzed previously published TCR beta repertoires from 600 to 850 donors and added high-resolution HLA genotyping to study TCR occurrence patterns. Rather than using new phenotypic data, the later analysis identified candidate immune exposures from TCR beta sequences and from how often those sequences occurred across donors. An earlier analysis of approximately 500 of the donors applied high-throughput TCR beta sequencing to assess whether each TCR beta V gene segment acted as functional or pseudogenic. Donor age, sex, ethnicity and CMV serostatus were compiled together with the repertoire data. Genome-wide SNP genotypes for about three fifths of the 666 donors were used in a later genetic analysis, which treated that subset as a discovery cohort. All discovery cohort repertoires had been generated on a single sequencing platform. HLA typing covered class I and class II loci at four-digit resolution. The number of typed donors differed by locus: roughly 629-640 for A, B, C, DRB1 and DQB1; about 520 for DQA1; 606 for DPA1; and 400 to 480 for DPB1. A few DR-DQ haplotypes were treated as single units for association and clustering because of strong linkage in the cohort. On average, roughly 250,000 unique TCR beta nucleotide sequences were sequenced per donor among some 420 genotyped donors of the cohort, with roughly 18% of those sequences being non-productive. Overall results and qualifications from the work: An earlier analysis of approximately 540 of the donors showed that most TCR beta V segments appeared in productive rearrangements either about 90% or about 30% of the time, which broadly matched IMGT annotations. The 87-base-pair reads could not distinguish some IMGT-functional V segments, including TRBV6-2 and TRBV6-3, so those segments were excluded. Assigning TCR associations to individual alleles was difficult when HLA alleles, especially DR and DQ, strongly co-occurred. A later analysis found that HLA-associated TCR beta chains were more clonally expanded and had lower generation probabilities than equally common non-associated chains. In a later analysis, 15,000 to 20,000 TCR beta sequences were associated with specific HLA alleles at a false discovery rate of 0.05. Most TCR sequences were seen in very few donors, while some public TCRs were found in many individuals. Because HLA typing was missing for some donors at each locus, association tests included only the typed subset. In this cohort, only TCR beta chains were sequenced, and detectable features were limited by the absence of alpha or paired-chain data. The sequencing pipeline was judged likely to have produced a cluster of highly shared sequence variants as a technical artifact. A later genetic analysis associated a missense DCLRE1C variant with V-gene and J-gene trimming of TCR beta chains, and an independent cohort replicated the association. According to a later analysis, parvovirus B19, influenza, CMV and Epstein-Barr virus appeared linked to several top co-occurrence clusters. Roughly uniform sequencing depth across donors was assumed in presence/absence analyses, although this assumption may not hold. Immune exposure information for the cohort was limited to CMV serostatus. The classifier was reported to diagnose cytomegalovirus status with high specificity and sensitivity in both the original and validation cohorts. According to a later analysis, TCR association rates differed among HLA loci, with DRB1 alleles showing the most associated TCRs and HLA-C alleles showing the fewest. According to a later analysis, most CMV-associated TCR beta chains appeared to be HLA-restricted, and the HLA associations seemed to be driven largely by CMV exposure. The study listed approximately 150 TCR beta chains as associated with cytomegalovirus. Three of the identified cytomegalovirus-associated TCR beta chains were confirmed in vitro to be specific for cytomegalovirus antigens. Compared with the approximately 710-donor mean, donors in an Asian-associated ancestry cluster had fewer N-insertions in productive TCRs, according to a later genetic analysis. The authors suggested that the approach could potentially be generalized to other disease states and immunological phenotypes. The earlier analysis of almost 600 of the donors excluded seventeen rarely observed V segments, including chromosome 9 orphons, because counts were too low. A further reported finding was that TCR beta sequences accurately predicted the HLA-A and HLA-B alleles for most subjects in the first cohort. Linkage disequilibrium might explain the correlated functional status among segregating V segments, but an unknown experimental factor could not be excluded.

The cohort consisted of approximately 690 healthy bone marrow donors. Cohort members were all nominally healthy when sampled, although unrecorded immune exposures were likely present. The donor was CMV seropositive and was included in the group of around 300 seropositive cohort members. A peripheral blood sample was provided by each donor, and peripheral blood mononuclear cells were used for TCR beta sequencing. Genomic DNA extraction from the blood cell samples was performed with the Qiagen DNeasy Blood Extraction Kit. Regarding this clone: The target of this receptor is not known. Nothing much larger sits one base from this clone, and base qualities are not available. Other DNA sequences from this sample encode an identical CDR3 as well.

The library was built by means of the immunoSEQ multiplex PCR assay. The multiplex PCR relied on a mix of 60 forward primers for TCR Vbeta segments and 13 reverse primers for TCR Jbeta segments. A multiplex PCR assay on genomic DNA amplified the CDR3 region of rearranged TCR beta genes. Amplified TCR beta libraries were sequenced as 87-base-pair reads on the Illumina HiSeq System. The authors' pipeline ran thus. Across the 670 or so repertoires, a later analysis counted some 81 million unique TCR beta chains, some 11 million of which were shared by at least two donors. Raw reads were error-corrected and collapsed into unique sequences with a nearest-neighbor algorithm that merged closely related sequences to remove PCR and sequencing errors. To assign V, D and J gene segments, CDR3 sequences were aligned to IMGT reference sequences. Each retained sequence needed at least a six-nucleotide match to both a V gene segment and a J gene segment. A rearrangement counted as productive if the CDR3 had no stop codons and remained in frame with V and J, and every other rearrangement counted as non-productive. Following IMGT convention, CDR3 was defined as the stretch from the second conserved V-encoded cysteine to the conserved J-encoded phenylalanine. In an earlier analysis of 587 of the donors, sequences lacking an unambiguous match to a single V gene segment were excluded. In an earlier analysis of 587 of the donors, V segments were called functional above 56.7% productive rearrangements and were called segregating when the between-donor standard deviation exceeded 5%. To diagnose cytomegalovirus status from the catalog of TCR beta chain sequences, a statistical classification framework was built. In a later analysis, V and J genes were assigned by comparing TCR nucleotide sequences against IMGT/GENE-DB human TR gene sequences. Using the TCRdist pipeline, a later analysis assigned CDR3 sequences along with most-parsimonious VDJ recombination scenarios. In a later analysis, every TCR beta chain was defined by the combination of its CDR3 amino acid sequence and its V-gene family, and reads without a unique V-gene family were dropped. A later analysis removed 500 to 600 highly shared, low-generation-probability nucleotide sequences to deal with suspected cross-contamination and a sequencing artifact. In a later analysis, a clonal expansion index was calculated for each public chain from normalized within-repertoire ranks of inferred template counts. Generation probabilities in a later analysis came from a VDJ recombination model fitted to out-of-frame rearrangements, and those results were checked against IGoR. In a later analysis, TCR-TCR, TCR-HLA and TCR-CMV co-occurrence was scored with hypergeometric tests, and a repertoire-size bias correction was applied to TCR pairs. False discovery rates were estimated in a later analysis by permuting HLA or CMV assignments 20 times. A later analysis grouped co-occurring TCRs with DBSCAN, adding TCRdist sequence similarity when clustering within HLA-allele-positive subsets. For co-occurrence clustering, repertoires with fewer than 30,000 or more than 120,000 public chains were excluded, along with 5 or 6 repertoires with anomalous nucleotide sharing. In TCRdb, the immuneACCESS table is reduced to in-frame sequences with V and J assigned. These tables do not hold every clone; where another copy was compared, an unresolved V gene accounts for under half, and the others remain unexplained. That table furnishes V, J and clone size, whereas the DNA furnished D and trimming. Within this sample are about 78,000 clones, with around 60% of them counted one time only. The top ten constitute around 5% of the sample.

At the junction V is shortened by 5 bases and J by 0 bases, with 9 bases in between. Based on the germline V gene, the CDR1 and CDR2 sequences are MDHEN and SYDVKM. Counted from cysteine to phenylalanine, this CDR3 has 14 amino acids. Only the CDR3 region is kept as DNA, spanning 42 bases read in frame from base 1. The sequence joins TRBV28 to TRBJ2-3; the D gene is perhaps TRBD2, from 6 matching bases. The origin of this receptor is a man aged 25-45 years in good health and CMV-seropositive. Sequenced: PBMCs. The CDR3 corresponds to CASSLGLSTDTQYF. In nucleotides, the sequence is TGTGCCAGCAGTCTGGGACTGAGCACAGATACGCAGTATTTT. Supplemented by the reference TRBV28 and TRBJ2-3 proteins around the CDR3, the complete variable domain is DVKVTQSSRYLVKRTGEKVFLECVQDMDHENMFWYRQDPGLGLRLIYFSYDVKMKEKGDIPEGYSVSREKKERFSLILESASTNQTSMYLCASSLGLSTDTQYFGPGTRLTVL.